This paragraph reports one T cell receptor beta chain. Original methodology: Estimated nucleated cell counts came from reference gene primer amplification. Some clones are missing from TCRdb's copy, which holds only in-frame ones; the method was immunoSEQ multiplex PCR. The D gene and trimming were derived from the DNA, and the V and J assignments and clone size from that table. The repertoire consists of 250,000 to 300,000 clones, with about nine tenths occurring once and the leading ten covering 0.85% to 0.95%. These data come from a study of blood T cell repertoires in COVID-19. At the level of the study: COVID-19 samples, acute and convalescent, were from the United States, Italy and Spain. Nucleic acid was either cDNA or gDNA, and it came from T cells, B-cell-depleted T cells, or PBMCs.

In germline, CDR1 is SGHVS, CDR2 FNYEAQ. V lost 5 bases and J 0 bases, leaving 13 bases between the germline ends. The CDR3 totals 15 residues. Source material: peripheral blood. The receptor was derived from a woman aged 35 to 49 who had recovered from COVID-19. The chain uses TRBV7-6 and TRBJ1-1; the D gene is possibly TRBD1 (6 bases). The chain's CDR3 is CASSPSTGMNTEAFF. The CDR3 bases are TGTGCCAGCAGCCCATCGACAGGCATGAACACTGAAGCTTTCTTT.